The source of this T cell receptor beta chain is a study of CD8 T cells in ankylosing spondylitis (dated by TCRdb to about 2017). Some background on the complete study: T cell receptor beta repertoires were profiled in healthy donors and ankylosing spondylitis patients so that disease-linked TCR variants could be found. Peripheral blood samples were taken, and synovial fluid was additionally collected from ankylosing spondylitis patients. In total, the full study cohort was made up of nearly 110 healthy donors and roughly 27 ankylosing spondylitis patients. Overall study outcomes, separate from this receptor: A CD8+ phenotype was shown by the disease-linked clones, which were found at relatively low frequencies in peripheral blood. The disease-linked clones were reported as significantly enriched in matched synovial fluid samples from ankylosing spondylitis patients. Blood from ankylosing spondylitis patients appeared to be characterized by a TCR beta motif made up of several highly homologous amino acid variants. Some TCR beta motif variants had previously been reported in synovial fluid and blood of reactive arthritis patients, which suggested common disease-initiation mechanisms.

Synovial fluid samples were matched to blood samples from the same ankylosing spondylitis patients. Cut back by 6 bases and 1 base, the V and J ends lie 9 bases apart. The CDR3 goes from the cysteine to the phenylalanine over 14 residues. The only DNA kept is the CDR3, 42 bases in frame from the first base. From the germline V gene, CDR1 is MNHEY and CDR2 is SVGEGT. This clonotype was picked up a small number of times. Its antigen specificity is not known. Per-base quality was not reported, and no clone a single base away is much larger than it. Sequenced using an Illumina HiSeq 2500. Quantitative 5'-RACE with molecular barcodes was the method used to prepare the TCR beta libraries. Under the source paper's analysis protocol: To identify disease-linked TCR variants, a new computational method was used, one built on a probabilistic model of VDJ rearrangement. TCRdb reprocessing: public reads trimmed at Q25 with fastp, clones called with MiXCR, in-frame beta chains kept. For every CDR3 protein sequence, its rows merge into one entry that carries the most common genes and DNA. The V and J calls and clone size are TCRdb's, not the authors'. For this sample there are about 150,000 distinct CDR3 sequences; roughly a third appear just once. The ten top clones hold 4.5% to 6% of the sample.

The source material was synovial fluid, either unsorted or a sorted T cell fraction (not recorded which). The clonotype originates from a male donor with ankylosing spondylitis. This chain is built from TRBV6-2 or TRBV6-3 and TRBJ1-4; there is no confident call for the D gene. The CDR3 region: CASSDFGTNEKLFF. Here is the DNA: TGTGCCAGCAGCGACTTCGGAACTAATGAAAAACTGTTTTTT.